The 9 T cell receptor beta chains given below trace back to one sample, sequenced in a study of spatial heterogeneity in lung cancer. Study-wide points: It was found that expanded intratumoral alpha and beta TCR counts tracked tumor mutation counts.

Their antigen targets remain unknown. In TCRdb, the 5' RACE reads were re-called with MiXCR into one record per CDR3 protein. The profile shows 7,500 to 8,000 distinct CDR3 sequences, under 7.5% of them singletons. As for time point: sample taken at primary tumor resection. Material: lung tumor tissue, obtained at surgery. These receptors were taken from a female donor with early-stage non-small cell lung cancer.

In its sample, this clonotype was seen many times. Because this beta chain is a stray read in a library intended to capture alpha chains, its abundance should not be given much weight. The CDR3, as DNA: TGTGCCAGTAGTTCGGCAGGGGGCACGGAGACCCAGTACTTC. Translation: CASSSAGGTETQYF. The V gene is TRBV19, the J gene TRBJ2-5; 8 positions match TRBD1. The CDR3 has 14 amino acids. CDR1 is LNHDA and CDR2 is SQIVND in the germline V gene (reference sequence). After removal of 5 bases from V and 5 bases from J, the junction contained 7 bases not matched to a gene.

By sample share, this clonotype is medium-sized (0.01 to 0.1%). This beta chain turned up in a library designed for alpha chains; as an off-target read, its abundance says little. The chain couples TRBV30 to TRBJ1-1; tentatively, D is TRBD1 (5 bases). With 0 bases removed from V and 4 bases from J, the gap between germline ends came to 12 bases. Germline V gives CDR1 GTSNPN, CDR2 SVGIG (reference sequence). The CDR3 runs 14 residues. Here the CDR3 DNA reads TGTGCCTGGAGTGTACGGGGGGTTGGCACTGAAGCTTTCTTT. Protein product: CAWSVRGVGTEAFF.

This clonotype occurred many times. This beta chain is an off-target read within a library intended for alpha chains, so its frequency means little. CDR3 loop: CASSLASGYTF. In nucleotides, the CDR3 is TGTGCCAGCAGTTTAGCGTCAGGCTACACCTTC. The gene calls are TRBV12-3 or TRBV12-4 and TRBJ1-2; D gene unclear. This CDR3 is 11 amino acids long. Trimming pared 0 bases from V and 8 bases from J, leaving 4 bases between.

This clonotype is categorized as medium-sized. Found in a library prepared for alpha chains, this beta chain is an off-target read, and its abundance has little meaning. This sequence joins TRBV29-1 and TRBJ2-3; D unclear. V shed 4 bases and J shed 3 bases, with 5 bases lying between them. Germline lookup yields CDR1 SQVTM and CDR2 ANQGSEA. CDR3 length: 11 amino acids. This chain's CDR3 is CSVGVTDTQYF. In DNA, the CDR3 is TGCAGCGTTGGAGTGACAGATACGCAGTATTTT.

This clonotype is categorized as medium-sized. A library prepared for alpha chains yielded this beta chain as an off-target read; its size is of little meaning. The gene calls are TRBV11-2 and TRBJ2-7; the D call may be TRBD1 or TRBD2 (5 bases each). This CDR3 contains 16 residues. Germline-derived CDR1 and CDR2 are SGHAT and FQNNGV. Trimming stripped 1 base from V and 4 bases from J, with 17 bases between. The CDR3 reads CASSLVDRDPAYEQYF. The DNA of the CDR3 is TGTGCCAGCAGCTTAGTTGACCGGGACCCTGCTTACGAGCAGTACTTC.

There are many counts of this clonotype. This beta chain is an unintended read in a library built for alpha chains; its size means little. The chain recombines TRBV20-1 with TRBJ2-6; 10 bases are shared with TRBD1. This CDR3 spans 17 amino acids. CDR1 and CDR2 from the germline V gene are DFQATT and SNEGSKA (reference sequence). Unmatched junction bases numbered 4, after V lost 2 bases and J lost 0 bases. The DNA of the CDR3 is TGCAGTGCTAGACGGGACAGGGGATCCTCTGGGGCCAACGTCCTGACTTTC. Its protein product is CSARRDRGSSGANVLTF.

This clonotype was seen at least ten times. Because the library targeted alpha chains, this beta chain is an off-target read whose size means little. The DNA for the CDR3 is TGTGCCAGTTCCCCCGGGTACAATGAGCAGTTCTTC. It specifies CASSPGYNEQFF. V and J are TRBV19 and TRBJ2-1; no firm D call. Germline CDR1 LNHDA, CDR2 SQIVND (reference sequence). Trimming removed 8 bases from V and 4 bases from J, with 9 bases in between. The CDR3 contains 12 residues.

This clonotype is deemed medium-sized. Because this beta chain is a stray read in a library intended to capture alpha chains, its abundance should not be given much weight. CDR3 DNA: TGTGCCAGCAGCTTAGCGGGTCAGTCCGCCTACGAGCAGTACTTC. Translation: CASSLAGQSAYEQYF. This chain links TRBV7-2 with TRBJ2-7; D gene uncertain. The germline V and J ends were trimmed by 0 bases and 2 bases, with 11 bases remaining between them. The germline V gene has CDR1 SGHTA and CDR2 FQGNSA. There are 15 residues in the CDR3.

This clonotype was detected ten times or more. Being off target in a library aimed at alpha chains, this beta chain has a size of little meaning. The chain joins TRBV7-2 to TRBJ2-5; D unclear. Germline assignment: CDR1 SGHTA and CDR2 FQGNSA. The length of the CDR3 is 15 residues. V dropped 8 bases and J dropped 4 bases, with 20 bases sitting between them. The CDR3 coding sequence is TGTGCCAGCTCCCCCCAGCCACGCCCCGCAGAGACCCAGTACTTC. It specifies CASSPQPRPAETQYF. Full variable domain (remainder filled in from reference TRBV7-2 and TRBJ2-5): GAGVSQSPSNKVTEKGKDVELRCDPISGHTALYWYRQSLGQGLEFLIYFQGNSAPDKSGLPSDRFSAERTGGSVSTLTIQRTQQEDSAVYLCASSPQPRPAETQYFGPGTRLLVL.